The entry that follows covers one T cell receptor beta chain sequence. The source of the sample is a study of blood T cell repertoires in COVID-19. Study at large: Collection of acute and convalescent COVID-19 samples took place in the United States, Italy and Spain.

The length of the CDR3 is 16 residues. Trimming stripped 2 bases from V and 9 bases from J, with 17 bases between. CDR1 and CDR2 (germline): MGHRA, YSYEKL. Authors' analysis steps: Reference gene primer amplification in the assay estimated nucleated cell counts. Profiled with immunoSEQ multiplex PCR; TCRdb holds only in-frame clones, not every one. V and J calls and clone size are as listed in that table; D and trimming were resolved from the DNA. The table records approximately 360,000 clones, roughly 89% of them present only once. The chain combines TRBV4-1 with TRBJ1-6; tentative D call: TRBD1 (5 bases). The sample consisted of peripheral blood. This TCR came from a man aged 18 to 35 with active or convalescent COVID-19. CDR3: CASSQTHSPGGSPLHF. CDR3 in DNA: TGCGCCAGCAGCCAAACCCACTCTCCCGGGGGTTCACCCCTCCACTTT.